This T cell receptor beta chain was documented in a study of shared clonotypes between healthy human individuals. At the level of the study: Participating donors consisted of a couple of women and a few men aged 18 to 49.

For this clone: Its antigen is still unknown.

Naive CD8 isolation took CD45RO-negative cells positively selected for CCR7 and excluded terminally differentiated effector memory CD45RA+ cells. Study-level results: In four donors, about 5% of naive CD4 clonotypes appeared in common.

Using immunoSEQ multiplex PCR, the repertoire was profiled, and TCRdb retains in-frame clones only, with some absent. The table has hundreds of thousands of clones, approximately 96% seen once. This sequence originates from a young man in good health. Sample: naive CD8+ T cells sorted from blood.

The CDR3 loop is CSVELRGKNIQYF. DNA for the CDR3: TGCAGCGTTGAATTGCGGGGAAAAAACATTCAGTACTTC. The chain uses TRBV29-1 and TRBJ2-4, with a tentative D call TRBD2 (6 bases). V was shortened by 2 bases and J by 4 bases, with 9 bases between the two germline ends. Germline assignment: CDR1 SQVTM and CDR2 ANQGSEA. This CDR3 has 13 amino acids.